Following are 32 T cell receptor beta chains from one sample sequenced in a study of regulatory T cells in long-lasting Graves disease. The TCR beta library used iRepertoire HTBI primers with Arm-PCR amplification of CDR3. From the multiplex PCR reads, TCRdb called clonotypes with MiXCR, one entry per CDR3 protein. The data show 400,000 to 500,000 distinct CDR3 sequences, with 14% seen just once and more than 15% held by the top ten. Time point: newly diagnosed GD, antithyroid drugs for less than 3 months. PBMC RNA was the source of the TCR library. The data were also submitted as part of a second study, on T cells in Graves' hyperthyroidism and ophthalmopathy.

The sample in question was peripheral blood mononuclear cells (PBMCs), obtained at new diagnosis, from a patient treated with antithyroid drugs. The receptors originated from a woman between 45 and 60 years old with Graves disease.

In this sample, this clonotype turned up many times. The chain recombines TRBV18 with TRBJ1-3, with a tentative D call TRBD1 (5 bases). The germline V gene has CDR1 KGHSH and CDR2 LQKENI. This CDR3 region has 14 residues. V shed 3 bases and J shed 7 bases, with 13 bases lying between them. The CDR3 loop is CASSPSDTRNTIYF. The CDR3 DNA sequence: TGTGCCAGCTCACCGTCGGACACCCGGAACACCATATATTTT. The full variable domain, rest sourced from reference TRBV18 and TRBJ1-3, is NAGVMQNPRHLVRRRGQEARLRCSPMKGHSHVYWYRQLPEEGLKFMVYLQKENIIDESGMPKERFSAEFPKEGPSILRIQQVVRGDSAAYFCASSPSDTRNTIYFGEGSWLTVV.

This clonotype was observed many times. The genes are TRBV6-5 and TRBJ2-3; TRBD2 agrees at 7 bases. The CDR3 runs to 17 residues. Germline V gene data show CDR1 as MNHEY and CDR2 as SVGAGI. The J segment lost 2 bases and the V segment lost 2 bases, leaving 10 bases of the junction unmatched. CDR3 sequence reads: CASSYTSSGPTTDTQYF. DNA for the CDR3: TGTGCCAGCAGTTACACATCTAGCGGCCCAACCACAGATACGCAGTATTTT.

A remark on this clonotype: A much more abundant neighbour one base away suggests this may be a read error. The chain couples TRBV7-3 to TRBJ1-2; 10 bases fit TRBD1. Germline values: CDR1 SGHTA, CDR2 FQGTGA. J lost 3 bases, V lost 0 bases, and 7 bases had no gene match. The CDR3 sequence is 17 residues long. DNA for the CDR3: TGTGCCAGCAGCTTAACGGGGTTAGGACAGGGGGACTATGGCTACACCTTC. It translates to CASSLTGLGQGDYGYTF.

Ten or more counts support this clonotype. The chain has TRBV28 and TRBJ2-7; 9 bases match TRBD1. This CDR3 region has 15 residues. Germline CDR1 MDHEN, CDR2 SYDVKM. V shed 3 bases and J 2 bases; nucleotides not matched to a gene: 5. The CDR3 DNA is TGTGCCAGCAGTTTGTGGGGGACAGGGACCTACGAGCAGTACTTC. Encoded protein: CASSLWGTGTYEQYF.

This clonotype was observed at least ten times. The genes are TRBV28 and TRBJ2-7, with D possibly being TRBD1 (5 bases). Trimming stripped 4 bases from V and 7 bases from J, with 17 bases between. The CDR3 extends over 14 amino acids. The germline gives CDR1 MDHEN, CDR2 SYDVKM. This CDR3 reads CASSSPTVPGEQYF. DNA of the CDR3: TGTGCCAGCAGTTCGCCGACAGTCCCAGGGGAGCAGTACTTC.

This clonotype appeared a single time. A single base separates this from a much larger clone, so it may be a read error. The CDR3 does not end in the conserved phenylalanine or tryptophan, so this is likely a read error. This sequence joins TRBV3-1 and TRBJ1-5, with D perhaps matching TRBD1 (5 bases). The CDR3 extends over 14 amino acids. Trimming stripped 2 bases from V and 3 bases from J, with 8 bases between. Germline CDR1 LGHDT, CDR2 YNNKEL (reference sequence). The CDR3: CASSQTGFNQPQHC. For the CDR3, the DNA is TGTGCCAGCAGCCAAACAGGCTTCAATCAGCCCCAGCATTGT.

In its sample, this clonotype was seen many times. Here the CDR3 reads CASSSLYRASYNEQFF. The CDR3 bases are TGTGCCAGCAGCTCCCTCTATAGAGCTAGCTACAATGAGCAGTTCTTC. The chain recombines TRBV7-9 with TRBJ2-1, with unresolved D. The CDR3 extends over 16 amino acids. Germline assignment: CDR1 SEHNR and CDR2 FQNEAQ (reference sequence). Trimming stripped 4 bases from V and 3 bases from J, with 16 bases between.

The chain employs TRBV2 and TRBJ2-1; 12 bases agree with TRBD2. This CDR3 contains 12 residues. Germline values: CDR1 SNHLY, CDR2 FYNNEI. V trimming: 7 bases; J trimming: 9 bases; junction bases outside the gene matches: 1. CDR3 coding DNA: TGTGCCAGCACGACTAGCGGGAGTGAGCAGTTCTTC. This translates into CASTTSGSEQFF.

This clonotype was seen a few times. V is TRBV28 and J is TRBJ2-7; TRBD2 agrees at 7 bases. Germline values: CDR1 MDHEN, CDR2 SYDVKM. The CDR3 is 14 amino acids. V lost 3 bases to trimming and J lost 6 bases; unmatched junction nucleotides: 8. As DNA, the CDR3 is TGTGCCAGCAGTTTTATTCGGTCGGGAGGCGAGCAGTACTTC. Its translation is CASSFIRSGGEQYF.

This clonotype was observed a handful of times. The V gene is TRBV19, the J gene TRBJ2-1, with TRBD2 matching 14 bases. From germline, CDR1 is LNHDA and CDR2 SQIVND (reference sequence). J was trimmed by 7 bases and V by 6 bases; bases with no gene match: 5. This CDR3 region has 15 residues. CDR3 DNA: TGTGCCAGTAGACCGGGACTAGCGGGAGTTAATGAGCAGTTCTTC. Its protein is CASRPGLAGVNEQFF.

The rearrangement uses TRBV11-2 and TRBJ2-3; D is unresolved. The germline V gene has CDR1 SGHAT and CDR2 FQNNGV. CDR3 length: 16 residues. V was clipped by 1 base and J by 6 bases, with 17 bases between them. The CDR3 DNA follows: TGTGCCAGCAGCTTAGGGGGTCAAGCTGTCATGGATACGCAGTATTTT. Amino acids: CASSLGGQAVMDTQYF.

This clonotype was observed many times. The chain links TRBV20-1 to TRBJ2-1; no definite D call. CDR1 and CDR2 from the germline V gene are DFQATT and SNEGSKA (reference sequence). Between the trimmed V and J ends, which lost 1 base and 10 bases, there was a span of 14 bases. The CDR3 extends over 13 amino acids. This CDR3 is CSARAQAHREQFF. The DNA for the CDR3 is TGCAGTGCTAGAGCCCAGGCACACCGAGAGCAGTTCTTC.

Here the CDR3 DNA reads TGTGCCAGCCCCCCCCCCGGGGCCTACAATGAGCAGTTCTTC. It specifies CASPPPGAYNEQFF. This chain links TRBV7-9 with TRBJ2-1; possible D gene TRBD2, 5 bases. Germline values: CDR1 SEHNR, CDR2 FQNEAQ (reference sequence). This CDR3 has 14 amino acids. Between the trimmed V and J ends, which lost 8 bases and 2 bases, there was a span of 13 bases.

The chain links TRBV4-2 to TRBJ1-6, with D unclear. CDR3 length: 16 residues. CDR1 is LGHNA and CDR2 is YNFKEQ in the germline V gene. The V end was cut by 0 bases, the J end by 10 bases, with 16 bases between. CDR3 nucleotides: TGTGCCAGCAGCCAAGACGGCGCACCTTGGGGATCACCCCTCCACTTT. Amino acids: CASSQDGAPWGSPLHF.

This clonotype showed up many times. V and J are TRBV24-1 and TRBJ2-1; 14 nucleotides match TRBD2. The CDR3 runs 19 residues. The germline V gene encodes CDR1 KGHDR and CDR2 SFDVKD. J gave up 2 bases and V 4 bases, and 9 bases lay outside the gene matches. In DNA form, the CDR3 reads TGTGCCACCAGTGACTCCGGGACTAGCGGGAGTTTGCCCTACAATGAGCAGTTCTTC. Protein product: CATSDSGTSGSLPYNEQFF.

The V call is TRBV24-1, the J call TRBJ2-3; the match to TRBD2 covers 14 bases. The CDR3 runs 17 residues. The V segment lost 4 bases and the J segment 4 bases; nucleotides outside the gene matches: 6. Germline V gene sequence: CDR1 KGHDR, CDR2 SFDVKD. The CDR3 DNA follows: TGTGCCACCAGTGACCCAGGACTAGCGGGAGGCGCAGATACGCAGTATTTT. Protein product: CATSDPGLAGGADTQYF.

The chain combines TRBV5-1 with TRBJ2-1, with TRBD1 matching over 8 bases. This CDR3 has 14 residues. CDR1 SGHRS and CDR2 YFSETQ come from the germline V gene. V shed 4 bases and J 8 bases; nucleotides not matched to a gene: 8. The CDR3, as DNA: TGCGCCAGCAGCCGTGGACAGGGAATATATGAGCAGTTCTTC. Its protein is CASSRGQGIYEQFF.

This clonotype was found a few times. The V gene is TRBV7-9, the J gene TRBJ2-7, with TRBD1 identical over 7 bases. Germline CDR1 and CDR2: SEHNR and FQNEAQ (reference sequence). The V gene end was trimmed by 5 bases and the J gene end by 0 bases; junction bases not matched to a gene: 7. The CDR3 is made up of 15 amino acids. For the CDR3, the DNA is TGTGCCAGCAGCCTTAGGACAGGCAGCTCCTACGAGCAGTACTTC. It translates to CASSLRTGSSYEQYF.

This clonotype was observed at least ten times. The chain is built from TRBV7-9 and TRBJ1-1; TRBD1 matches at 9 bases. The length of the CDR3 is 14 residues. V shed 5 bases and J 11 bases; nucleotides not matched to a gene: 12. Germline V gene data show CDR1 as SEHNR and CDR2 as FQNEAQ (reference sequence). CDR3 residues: CASSTGLQGARAFF. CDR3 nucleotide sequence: TGTGCCAGCAGCACCGGCCTACAGGGGGCGAGGGCTTTCTTT.

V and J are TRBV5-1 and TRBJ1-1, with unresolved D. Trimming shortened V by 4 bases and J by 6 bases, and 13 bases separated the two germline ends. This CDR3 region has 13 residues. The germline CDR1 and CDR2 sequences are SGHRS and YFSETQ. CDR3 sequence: CASSPLAGAEAFF. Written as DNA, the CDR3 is TGCGCCAGCAGCCCCCTTGCGGGCGCTGAAGCTTTCTTT.

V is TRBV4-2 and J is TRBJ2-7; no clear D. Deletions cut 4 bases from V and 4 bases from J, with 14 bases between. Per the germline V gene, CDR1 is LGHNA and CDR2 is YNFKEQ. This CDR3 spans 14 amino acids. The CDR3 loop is CASSRASRSYEQYF. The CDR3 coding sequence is TGTGCCAGCAGCCGGGCCTCACGCTCATACGAGCAGTACTTC.

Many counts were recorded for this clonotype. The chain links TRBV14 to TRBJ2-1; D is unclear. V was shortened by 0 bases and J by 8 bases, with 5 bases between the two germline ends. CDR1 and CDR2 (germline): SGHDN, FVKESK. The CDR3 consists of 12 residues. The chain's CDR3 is CASSQDSYEQFF. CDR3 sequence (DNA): TGTGCCAGCAGCCAAGATTCGTATGAGCAGTTCTTC. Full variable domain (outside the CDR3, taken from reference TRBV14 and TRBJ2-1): EAGVTQFPSHSVIEKGQTVTLRCDPISGHDNLYWYRRVMGKEIKFLLHFVKESKQDESGMPNNRFLAERTGGTYSTLKVQPAELEDSGVYFCASSQDSYEQFFGPGTRLTVL.

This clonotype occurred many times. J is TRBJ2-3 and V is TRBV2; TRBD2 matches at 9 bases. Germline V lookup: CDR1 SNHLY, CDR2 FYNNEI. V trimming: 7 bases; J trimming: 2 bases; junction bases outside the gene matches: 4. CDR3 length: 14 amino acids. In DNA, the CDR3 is TGTGCCAGCAACCCGGGACTAGCCACAGATACGCAGTATTTT. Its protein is CASNPGLATDTQYF.

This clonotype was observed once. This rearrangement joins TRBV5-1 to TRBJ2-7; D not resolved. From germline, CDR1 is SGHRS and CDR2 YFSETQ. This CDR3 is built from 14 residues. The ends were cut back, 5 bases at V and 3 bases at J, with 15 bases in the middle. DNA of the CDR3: TGCGCCAGCAGAAAGGACGTTGTTGTCTACGAGCAGTACTTC. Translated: CASRKDVVVYEQYF.

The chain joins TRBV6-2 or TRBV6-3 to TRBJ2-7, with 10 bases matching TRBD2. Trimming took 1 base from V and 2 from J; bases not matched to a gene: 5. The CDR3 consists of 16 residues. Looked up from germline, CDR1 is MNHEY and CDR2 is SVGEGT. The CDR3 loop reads CASSYYRAGGTYEQYF. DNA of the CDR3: TGTGCCAGCAGTTACTACCGAGCGGGAGGGACCTACGAGCAGTACTTC.

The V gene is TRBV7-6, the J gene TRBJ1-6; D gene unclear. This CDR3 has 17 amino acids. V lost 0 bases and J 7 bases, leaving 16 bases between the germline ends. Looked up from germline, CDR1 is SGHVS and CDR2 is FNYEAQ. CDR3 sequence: CASSLAFGGQKNSPLHF. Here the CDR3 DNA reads TGTGCCAGCAGCTTAGCGTTTGGAGGGCAGAAGAATTCACCCCTCCACTTT. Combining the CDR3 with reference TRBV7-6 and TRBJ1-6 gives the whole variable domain GAGVSQSPRYKVTKRGQDVALRCDPISGHVSLYWYRQALGQGPEFLTYFNYEAQQDKSGLPNDRFSAERPEGSISTLTIQRTEQRDSAMYRCASSLAFGGQKNSPLHFGNGTRLTVT.

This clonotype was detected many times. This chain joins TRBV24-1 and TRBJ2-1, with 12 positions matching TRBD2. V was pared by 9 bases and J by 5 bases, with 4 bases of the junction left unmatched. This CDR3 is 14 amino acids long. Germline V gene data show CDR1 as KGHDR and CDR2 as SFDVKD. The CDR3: CATPTSGRNNEQFF. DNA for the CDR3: TGTGCCACCCCTACTAGCGGGAGGAACAATGAGCAGTTCTTC.

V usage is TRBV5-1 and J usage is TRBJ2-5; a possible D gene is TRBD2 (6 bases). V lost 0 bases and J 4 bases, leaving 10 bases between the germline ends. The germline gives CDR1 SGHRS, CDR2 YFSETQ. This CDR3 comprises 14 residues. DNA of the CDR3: TGCGCCAGCAGCTTGGCTGCGGGGCCAGAGACCCAGTACTTC. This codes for CASSLAAGPETQYF.

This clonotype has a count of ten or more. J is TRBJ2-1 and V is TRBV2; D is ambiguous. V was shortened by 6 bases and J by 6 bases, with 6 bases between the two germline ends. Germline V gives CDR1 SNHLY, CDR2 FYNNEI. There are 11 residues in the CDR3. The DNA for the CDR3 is TGTGCCAGCAGCTTCGTCAATGAGCAGTTCTTC. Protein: CASSFVNEQFF.

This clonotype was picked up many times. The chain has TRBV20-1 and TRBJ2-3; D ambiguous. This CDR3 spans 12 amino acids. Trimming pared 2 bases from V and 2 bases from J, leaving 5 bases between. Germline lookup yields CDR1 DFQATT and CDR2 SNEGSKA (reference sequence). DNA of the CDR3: TGCAGTGCTAGAACTTCCACAGATACGCAGTATTTT. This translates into CSARTSTDTQYF.

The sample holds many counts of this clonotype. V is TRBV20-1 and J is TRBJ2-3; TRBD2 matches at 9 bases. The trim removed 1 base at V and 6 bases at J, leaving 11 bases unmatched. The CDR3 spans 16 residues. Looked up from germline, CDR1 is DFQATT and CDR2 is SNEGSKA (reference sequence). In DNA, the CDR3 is TGCAGTGCTAGAGGTTCAGCGGGAGGACTTACGGATACGCAGTATTTT. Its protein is CSARGSAGGLTDTQYF.

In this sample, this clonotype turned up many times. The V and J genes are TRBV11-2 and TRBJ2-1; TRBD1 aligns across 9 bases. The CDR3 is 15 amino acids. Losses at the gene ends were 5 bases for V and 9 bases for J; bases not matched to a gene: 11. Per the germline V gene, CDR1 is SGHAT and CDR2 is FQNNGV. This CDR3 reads CASSLAGTGFFEQFF. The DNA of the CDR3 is TGTGCCAGCAGCCTGGCCGGGACAGGGTTTTTTGAGCAGTTCTTC.